This TCR beta chain was sequenced during a study of molecular identifiers for immune sequencing clone quantification. TCRdb itself ran the PCR reads through MiXCR, one entry per CDR3 protein. The data hold about 320,000 distinct CDR3 sequences, with around 21% observed a single time. Germline CDR1 reads MNHEY; CDR2 reads SMNVEV (reference sequence). The CDR3 extends over 16 amino acids. The ends were cut back, 4 bases at V and 10 bases at J, with 20 bases in the middle. This clonotype occurred many times. The specimen sequenced was naive CD8+ T cells from blood, with Jurkat cell RNA spiked in. Indicated subset: FACS-sorted CD8+CD4-CCR7+CD45RA+ naive T cells. V gene TRBV27 combines with J gene TRBJ1-6, with no clear D. The TCR comes from a human donor in good health. Some libraries in this study had Jurkat cell RNA spiked in. CDR3 sequence (DNA): TGTGCCAGCAGTTCAGTACTGGATCCGGTTAGCTCACCCCTCCACTTT. Translated: CASSSVLDPVSSPLHF.